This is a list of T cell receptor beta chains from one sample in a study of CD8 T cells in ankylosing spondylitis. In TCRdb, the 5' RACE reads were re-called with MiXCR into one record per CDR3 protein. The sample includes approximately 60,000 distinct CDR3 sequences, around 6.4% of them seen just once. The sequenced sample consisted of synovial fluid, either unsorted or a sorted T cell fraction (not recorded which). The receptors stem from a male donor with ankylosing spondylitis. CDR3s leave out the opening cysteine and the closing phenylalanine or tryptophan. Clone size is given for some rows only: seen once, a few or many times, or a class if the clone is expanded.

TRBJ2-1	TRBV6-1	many	ASVLAGGANEQF
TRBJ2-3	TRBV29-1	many	SVEGVGDTQY
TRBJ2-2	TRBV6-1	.	ASSGPGRNTGELF
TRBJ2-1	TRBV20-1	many	SALRDRGIDEQF
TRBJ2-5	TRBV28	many	ASSAPGVKY
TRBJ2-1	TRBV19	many	ASSGRAFYNEQF
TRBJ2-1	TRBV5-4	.	ASSRVGTSGITEQF
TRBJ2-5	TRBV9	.	ASSLSTGQETQY
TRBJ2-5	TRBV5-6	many	ASTSLGAKETQY
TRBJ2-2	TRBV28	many	ASRRDEGGGELF
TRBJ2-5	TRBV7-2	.	ASSPYLETQY
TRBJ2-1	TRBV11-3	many	ASSSLPGNEQF
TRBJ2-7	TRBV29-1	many	SATKVGTYEQY
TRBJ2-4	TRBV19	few	ASSIDRASGDLAKNIQY
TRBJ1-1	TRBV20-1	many	SANHRRRTEAF
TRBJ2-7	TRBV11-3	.	ASSKGGTSGNREQY
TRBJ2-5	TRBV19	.	ASSLGPGGGETQY
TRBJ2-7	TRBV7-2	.	ASSPSRTSYEQY
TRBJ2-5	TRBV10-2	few	ARTPATTYGLAGGSETQY
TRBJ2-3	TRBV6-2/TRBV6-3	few	ASKDGLALRTDTQY
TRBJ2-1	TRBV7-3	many	ASSYCLKYNEQF
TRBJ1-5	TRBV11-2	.	ASSLVGRGKGGNQPQH
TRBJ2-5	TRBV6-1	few	ASSEAGAQETQY
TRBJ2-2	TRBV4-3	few	ASSQDPQGRTGELF
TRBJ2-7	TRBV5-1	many	ASSLDKGTGSSYEQY
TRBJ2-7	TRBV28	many	ASSLTTSGRLGSYEQY
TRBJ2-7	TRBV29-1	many	SVGTSGTYEQY
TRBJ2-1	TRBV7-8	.	ASGTRYEQF
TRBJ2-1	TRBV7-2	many	ASSPRGEQF
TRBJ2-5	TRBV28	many	AAWGDSQETQY
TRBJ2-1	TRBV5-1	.	ASSLDPHNEQF
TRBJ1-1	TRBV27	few	ASSLLGAQTEAF
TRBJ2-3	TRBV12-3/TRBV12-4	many	ASSLGVGGTDTQY
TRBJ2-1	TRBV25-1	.	ATEPLAVKNEQF
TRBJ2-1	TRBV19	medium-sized	ASSIRAAGDEQF
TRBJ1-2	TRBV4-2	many	ASSQDSLGGYGYT